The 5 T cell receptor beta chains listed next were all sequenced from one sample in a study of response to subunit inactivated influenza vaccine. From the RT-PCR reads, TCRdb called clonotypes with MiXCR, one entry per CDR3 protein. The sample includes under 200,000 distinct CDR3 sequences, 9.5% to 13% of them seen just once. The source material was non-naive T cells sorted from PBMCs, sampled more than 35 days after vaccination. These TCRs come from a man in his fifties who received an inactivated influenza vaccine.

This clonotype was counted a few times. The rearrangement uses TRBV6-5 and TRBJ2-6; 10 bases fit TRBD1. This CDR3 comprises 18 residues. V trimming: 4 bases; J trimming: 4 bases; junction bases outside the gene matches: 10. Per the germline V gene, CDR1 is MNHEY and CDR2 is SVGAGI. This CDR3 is CASSWDRGHSTGANVLTF. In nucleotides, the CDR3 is TGTGCCAGCAGTTGGGACAGGGGACATTCTACCGGGGCCAACGTCCTGACTTTC.

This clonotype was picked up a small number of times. CDR3 sequence: CASNAAGGAGTGELFF. DNA for the CDR3: TGTGCCAGCAATGCGGCAGGGGGCGCCGGCACCGGGGAGCTGTTTTTT. The V call is TRBV6-1, the J call TRBJ2-2, with 8 bases identical to TRBD1. Germline CDR1 MNHNS, CDR2 SASEGT. V was clipped by 7 bases and J by 4 bases; unmatched bases: 11. The CDR3 extends over 16 amino acids.

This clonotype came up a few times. DNA for the CDR3: TGTGCCAGCAGTGAAGCGGGGGGAAGCACAGATACGCAGTATTTT. It encodes CASSEAGGSTDTQYF. The V call is TRBV2, the J call TRBJ2-3; TRBD2 might be the D (6 bases). V dropped 0 bases and J dropped 0 bases, with 7 bases sitting between them. Per the germline V gene, CDR1 is SNHLY and CDR2 is FYNNEI. CDR3 size: 15 residues. Full variable domain (remainder filled in from reference TRBV2 and TRBJ2-3): EPEVTQTPSHQVTQMGQEVILRCVPISNHLYFYWYRQILGQKVEFLVSFYNNEISEKSEIFDDQFSVERPDGSNFTLKIRSTKLEDSAMYFCASSEAGGSTDTQYFGPGTRLTVL.

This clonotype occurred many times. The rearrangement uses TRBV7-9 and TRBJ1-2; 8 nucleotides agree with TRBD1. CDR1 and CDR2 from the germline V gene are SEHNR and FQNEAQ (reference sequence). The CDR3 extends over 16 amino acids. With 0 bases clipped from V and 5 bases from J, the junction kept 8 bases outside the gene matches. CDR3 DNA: TGTGCCAGCAGCTTAGCGCGAGGACAGGGAGGGTATGGCTACACCTTC. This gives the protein CASSLARGQGGYGYTF.

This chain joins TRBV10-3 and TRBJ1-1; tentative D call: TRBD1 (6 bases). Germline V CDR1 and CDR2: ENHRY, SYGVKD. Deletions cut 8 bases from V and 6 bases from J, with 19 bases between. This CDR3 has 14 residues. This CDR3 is CAIRSGADSAEAFF. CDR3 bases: TGTGCCATCCGATCGGGGGCTGATTCTGCTGAAGCTTTCTTT.